Each of the 8 T cell receptor beta chains below was sequenced from the same sample in a study of T cell responses to AZD1222 COVID-19 vaccine. Some clones are missing from TCRdb's copy, which holds only in-frame ones; the method was immunoSEQ multiplex PCR. The data show about 180,000 clones, 85% to 95% seen once. This specimen consisted of peripheral blood, obtained on day 0 of AZD1222 vaccination. These receptors all stem from an adult in good health.

This clone showed up just once. The CDR3 DNA follows: TGTGCCAGCAGCCACCCTAGCGGGACAGATACGCAGTATTTT. Its translation is CASSHPSGTDTQYF. J is TRBJ2-3 and V is TRBV3-1 (or the pseudogene TRBV3-2), with 8 bases identical to TRBD2. The CDR3 is 14 amino acids. Germline V gene lookup returns CDR1 LGHDT and CDR2 YNNKEL (reference sequence). V lost 3 bases and J lost 3; bases outside the gene matches: 2.

This clone was observed a single time. The genes are TRBV9 and TRBJ2-2; TRBD1 matches at 8 bases. The length of the CDR3 is 14 residues. V lost 4 bases to trimming and J lost 5 bases; unmatched junction nucleotides: 4. Germline V gene sequence: CDR1 SGDLS, CDR2 YYNGEE. CDR3 DNA: TGTGCCAGCAGCTACAGGGGGTGGACCGGGGAGCTGTTTTTT. As protein: CASSYRGWTGELFF.

CDR3 sequence reads: CASSLGTGDIQYF. The CDR3 DNA reads as TGCGCCAGCAGCTTGGGAACCGGAGACATTCAGTACTTC. The V and J genes are TRBV5-1 and TRBJ2-4; D unclear. CDR3 size: 13 residues. The germline V gene encodes CDR1 SGHRS and CDR2 YFSETQ. V was trimmed by 0 bases and J by 8 bases, leaving 9 bases between them.

The chain has TRBV3-1 (or the pseudogene TRBV3-2) and TRBJ1-1; 9 nucleotides line up with TRBD1. Germline trimming cut 4 bases from V and 5 bases from J; bases unmatched to any gene: 8. CDR1 and CDR2 (germline): LGHDT, YNNKEL (reference sequence). The CDR3 has 15 amino acids. CDR3 amino acids: CASSRRTGVGTEAFF. The CDR3 coding sequence is TGTGCCAGCAGCCGAAGGACAGGGGTCGGAACTGAAGCTTTCTTT.

The CDR3 spells CASSLSSDTYSYNSPLHF. Written as DNA, the CDR3 is TGTGCCAGCAGTTTATCGTCCGACACCTACTCCTATAATTCACCCCTCCACTTT. The chain employs TRBV28 and TRBJ1-6; D remains ambiguous. Trimming took 1 base from V and 0 from J, leaving 13 bases between them. The CDR3 loop spans 18 amino acids. Germline V CDR1 and CDR2: MDHEN, SYDVKM.

The rearrangement joins TRBV19 to TRBJ1-4; unclear D gene. The V gene's germline CDR1 is LNHDA and CDR2 SQIVND (reference sequence). The V gene lost 8 bases and the J gene lost 7 bases, with 17 bases spanning the gap. The CDR3 spans 14 residues. CDR3 sequence: CASARGGPGEKLFF. CDR3 coding DNA: TGTGCCAGTGCCCGGGGAGGCCCGGGTGAAAAACTGTTTTTT.

V gene TRBV15 combines with J gene TRBJ1-2, with 8 bases fitting TRBD1. Per germline, CDR1 LNHNV and CDR2 YYDKDF (reference sequence). V lost 4 bases, J lost 7 bases, and 17 bases stayed unmatched. The CDR3 consists of 17 residues. The CDR3: CATSTGGSKGTTGGYTF. DNA for the CDR3: TGTGCCACCAGCACAGGGGGCTCCAAAGGGACTACTGGTGGCTACACCTTC.

The V call is TRBV12-3 or TRBV12-4, the J call TRBJ2-7, with D possibly called TRBD1 or TRBD2 (5 bases each). The CDR3 has 13 amino acids. V was cut by 4 bases and J by 5 bases, with 12 bases left in between. The CDR3 DNA reads as TGTGCCAGCAGTTCTGGGACGAGGAACGAGCAGTACTTC. Protein sequence: CASSSGTRNEQYF.